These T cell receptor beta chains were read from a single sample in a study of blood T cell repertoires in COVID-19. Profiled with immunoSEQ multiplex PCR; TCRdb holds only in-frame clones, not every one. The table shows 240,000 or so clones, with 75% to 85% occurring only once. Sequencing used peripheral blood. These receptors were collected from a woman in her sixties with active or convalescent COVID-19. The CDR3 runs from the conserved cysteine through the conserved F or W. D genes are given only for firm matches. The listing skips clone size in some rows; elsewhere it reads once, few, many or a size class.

TGTGCCAGCAGTTACAAGGGGGACCGTTCACCCCTCCACTTT	CASSYKGDRSPLHF	.	TRBJ1-6	few	TRBV6-2/TRBV6-3
TGTGCCAGCAGCCCCAGGGGGGTCCTGGGAAACACTGAAGCTTTCTTT	CASSPRGVLGNTEAFF	TRBD1	TRBJ1-1	.	TRBV9
TGCGCCAGCAGCAGCGGGGGGGCCCCCACCGGGGAGCTGTTTTTT	CASSSGGAPTGELFF	TRBD2	TRBJ2-2	.	TRBV5-1
TGTGCCAGTAGTACCCAGGGACTTTCAGATACGCAGTATTTT	CASSTQGLSDTQYF	.	TRBJ2-3	.	TRBV19
TGTGCCAGCAGCTATGCCGGGACAGGAGGGTACAATGAGCAGTTCTTC	CASSYAGTGGYNEQFF	TRBD1	TRBJ2-1	.	TRBV11-2
TGTGCCAGTCGAGTAGGCGGGAACACTGAAGCTTTCTTT	CASRVGGNTEAFF	.	TRBJ1-1	.	TRBV7-3
TGTGCCACCCGAAGGACAGGGGGCCTTGGCTACACCTTC	CATRRTGGLGYTF	TRBD1	TRBJ1-2	.	TRBV6-4
TGTGCCAGCAGTTATTTGGACAATAGCAATCAGCCCCAGCATTTT	CASSYLDNSNQPQHF	.	TRBJ1-5	once	TRBV6-2/TRBV6-3
TGTGCCAGCAGCTTAGACAGAGGTGAAAAACTGTTTTTT	CASSLDRGEKLFF	.	TRBJ1-4	few	TRBV7-3
TGTGCCAGCAGCTCACCCAACAGGGGTACTGGGGCCAACGTCCTGACTTTC	CASSSPNRGTGANVLTF	TRBD1	TRBJ2-6	.	TRBV7-3
TGCGCCAGCAGCTACAGCGGGCCCCCCTACGAGCAGTACTTC	CASSYSGPPYEQYF	.	TRBJ2-7	.	TRBV5-1
TGTGCCAGCAGCCACGATGAGAGGAATTCACCCCTCCACTTT	CASSHDERNSPLHF	.	TRBJ1-6	.	TRBV3-1/TRBV3-2
TGTGCCAGCAGCTTAGACGGGACAGTGAACACTGAAGCTTTCTTT	CASSLDGTVNTEAFF	TRBD1	TRBJ1-1	.	TRBV7-2
TGTGCCAGCAGCGCCCCGGACATCTACACCTTC	CASSAPDIYTF	.	TRBJ1-2	.	TRBV9
TGCGCCAGCAGCCAAGAACAGATTAACTATGGCTACACCTTC	CASSQEQINYGYTF	.	TRBJ1-2	.	TRBV4-1
TGCGCCAGCAGTTCTGGGACTGGATCCCTTTTGGATGAGCAGTTCTTC	CASSSGTGSLLDEQFF	.	TRBJ2-1	.	TRBV5-1
TGTGCCAGCAGCAGACAGGGGCGTTTGATGAGTACGGGGATTTCCTACGAGCAGTACTTC	CASSRQGRLMSTGISYEQYF	TRBD1	TRBJ2-7	.	TRBV27
TGTGCCAGCAGCTTGGCGGGGAGGAACACTGAAGCTTTCTTT	CASSLAGRNTEAFF	.	TRBJ1-1	many	TRBV5-4
TGCGCCAGCAGTCCAGTAAGCGGGGGGTACAATGAGCAGTTCTTC	CASSPVSGGYNEQFF	TRBD2	TRBJ2-1	.	TRBV4-1
TGTGCCTTGAGGCGGACTGAAGCTTTCTTT	CALRRTEAFF	.	TRBJ1-1	.	TRBV30
TGTGCCAGCAGCTTAGGAGGGGGAAGCACTCAGCCCCAGCATTTT	CASSLGGGSTQPQHF	.	TRBJ1-5	.	TRBV7-2
TGTGCCAGCGCTTTCCCGGGACAGGGGATAAAAACTAATGAAAAACTGTTTTTT	CASAFPGQGIKTNEKLFF	TRBD1	TRBJ1-4	once	TRBV2
TGCGCCAGCAGCCAAGAACGGCGGGGGAGCACAGATACGCAGTATTTT	CASSQERRGSTDTQYF	TRBD2	TRBJ2-3	once	TRBV4-3
TGTGCCAGCAGTTCTAGTGACTATGGCTACACCTTC	CASSSSDYGYTF	.	TRBJ1-2	.	TRBV12-3/TRBV12-4
TGTGCCAGCAGCGACTACTACGAGCAGTACTTC	CASSDYYEQYF	.	TRBJ2-7	.	TRBV7-8
TGTGCCAGCAGCCTCGCGTGGAGGTCCTATAATTCACCCCTCCACTTT	CASSLAWRSYNSPLHF	.	TRBJ1-6	.	TRBV5-8
TGTGCCAGCAGTTCGAACGACAGGGTGTCAGATACGCAGTATTTT	CASSSNDRVSDTQYF	TRBD1	TRBJ2-3	.	TRBV6-5
TGTGCCAGCAGCCCCCGAGGCTGGCGGGGGGCCATCTACGAGCAGTACTTC	CASSPRGWRGAIYEQYF	TRBD2	TRBJ2-7	.	TRBV7-9
TGCAGCGTAGACAGGGGGAACACTGAAGCTTTCTTT	CSVDRGNTEAFF	TRBD1	TRBJ1-1	.	TRBV29-1
TGTGCCAGTAGCGGAGGAGGTGGCTACACCTTC	CASSGGGGYTF	.	TRBJ1-2	.	TRBV19
TGCAGCGTTGAGGACAGGGTTAAGCCTGAAGCTTTCTTT	CSVEDRVKPEAFF	TRBD1	TRBJ1-1	.	TRBV29-1
TGTGCCAGCAGCGCAACAGGGTGGGTTAATGAAAAACTGTTTTTT	CASSATGWVNEKLFF	.	TRBJ1-4	.	TRBV2
TGTGCCAGCAGTGATCCATCAGGGCCAAACGGCTACACCTTC	CASSDPSGPNGYTF	.	TRBJ1-2	.	TRBV25-1
TGTGCCAGCAGTTACGGAGAAGGCAGGGCAGGCTACACCTTC	CASSYGEGRAGYTF	.	TRBJ1-2	few	TRBV6-5
TGCGCCAGCAGCCTACAGTACCAAGAGACCCAGTACTTC	CASSLQYQETQYF	.	TRBJ2-5	.	TRBV5-1